This T cell receptor beta chain was profiled in a study of blood T cells in healthy people across ages. For the second PCR, which ran for about 7 to 11 cycles, a sample-barcoded 5' primer and a J-beta primer mix were used. There were at least 3 million CDR3-containing paired-end reads obtained from each sample. Using its own MiXCR run on the 5' RACE reads, TCRdb lists one record per CDR3 protein. The sample lists around 870,000 distinct CDR3 sequences; roughly 26% were seen once. Trimming cost V 1 base and J 2 bases, with 9 bases left between them. Germline V gene lookup returns CDR1 SGHTA and CDR2 FQGNSA. CDR3 length: 15 amino acids. Of note for this clonotype: Its antigen is not identified.

Points from the study as a whole: Donor CMV infection status was unknown, possibly confounding age-related changes in expanded clonotypes. Naive T cell percentage showed a strong correlation with the diversity of TCR beta. Per-million-T-cell TCR beta diversity fell roughly linearly with age.

Sequencing used blood. The chain joins TRBV7-2 to TRBJ1-3, with D perhaps TRBD1 (6 bases). This TCR was sampled from a woman aged 80 or over in good health. The CDR3: CASSLGGAAGNTIYF. CDR3 coding DNA: TGTGCCAGCAGCTTAGGGGGGGCAGCTGGAAACACCATATATTTT.